The next 13 T cell receptor beta chains were all read from a single sample in a study of blood T cells in healthy people across ages. The second PCR ran about 6 to 11 cycles with a sample-barcoded 5' primer and J-beta primers. TCRdb re-called the 5' RACE reads through MiXCR, storing one row per CDR3 protein. The table includes roughly 1,000,000 distinct CDR3 sequences, about 25% detected once. In addition, the sample was reused for a study of T cells of mothers and their children.

The sequencing input was blood. Receptor source: a girl aged 2-15 years in good health.

This chain connects TRBV4-2 to TRBJ2-5; D assignment may be TRBD1 or TRBD2 (5 bases each). The CDR3 consists of 16 residues. V lost 1 base, J lost 5 bases, and 17 bases lay in between. Germline CDR1 LGHNA, CDR2 YNFKEQ. Here the CDR3 reads CASSQGLRVGAETQYF. The CDR3 nucleotides read TGTGCCAGCAGCCAAGGCCTCAGGGTGGGAGCGGAGACCCAGTACTTC.

This clonotype turned up a few times. One end of the junction does not line up with germline, which may come from a read error. The V and J genes are TRBV4-1 and TRBJ2-5; 8 bases match TRBD1. The length of the CDR3 is 14 residues. Germline lookup yields CDR1 MGHRA and CDR2 YSYEKL. CDR3 protein: CASSQVGKDRESNF. CDR3 sequence (DNA): TGCGCCAGCAGCCAAGTGGGGAAGGACAGGGAATCTAACTTC.

This chain joins TRBV6-1 and TRBJ2-5; 10 bases line up with TRBD2. The germline CDR1 and CDR2 sequences are MNHNS and SASEGT. The V and J ends lost 9 bases and 6 bases, in that order; junction bases with no gene match: 13. The CDR3 extends over 15 amino acids. The CDR3 nucleotides are TGTGCCAGTCGTGAGTTAGCGGGGGGAACGAAGACCCAGTACTTC. It specifies CASRELAGGTKTQYF.

This clonotype has a handful of counts. This sequence joins TRBV6-1 and TRBJ2-6, with no clear D. This CDR3 is 15 amino acids long. V gave up 10 bases and J gave up 1 base, with 14 bases separating them. Germline values: CDR1 MNHNS, CDR2 SASEGT. CDR3 sequence: CATGLTSSGANVLTF. CDR3 DNA sequence: TGTGCCACCGGGTTAACCTCTTCTGGGGCCAACGTCCTGACTTTC.

This clonotype has a single count. The chain uses TRBV6-5 and TRBJ1-1; no reliable D call. Germline loops: CDR1 MNHEY, CDR2 SVGAGI. The CDR3 runs 15 residues. With 0 bases removed from V and 3 bases from J, the gap between germline ends came to 11 bases. CDR3 nucleotide sequence: TGTGCCAGCAGTTACTCTTACTATAGCCACACTGAAGCTTTCTTT. The encoded protein is CASSYSYYSHTEAFF.

The rearrangement joins TRBV6-2 or TRBV6-3 to TRBJ2-7; D perhaps matches TRBD2 (5 bases). Germline CDR1 MNHEY, CDR2 SVGEGT. The CDR3 length is 17 residues. Deletions cut 6 bases from V and 0 bases from J, with 21 bases between. CDR3 region: CASRPARGSSPSYEQYF. As DNA, the CDR3 is TGTGCCAGCAGACCTGCCCGGGGAAGCTCTCCCTCCTACGAGCAGTACTTC.

V gene TRBV4-3 combines with J gene TRBJ1-2; D might be TRBD1 (5 bases). Germline lookup yields CDR1 LGHNA and CDR2 YSLEER. Trimming stripped 6 bases from V and 8 bases from J, with 19 bases between. This CDR3 has 14 residues. CDR3 sequence: CASSFTGGGKGYTF. As DNA, the CDR3 is TGCGCCAGCAGTTTCACGGGTGGGGGTAAGGGCTACACCTTC.

The rearrangement links TRBV9 to TRBJ1-1; 11 positions agree with TRBD1. CDR1 SGDLS and CDR2 YYNGEE come from the germline V gene. The trim removed 3 bases at V and 8 bases at J, leaving 9 bases unmatched. The CDR3 has 15 amino acids. The DNA for the CDR3 is TGTGCCAGCAGCGCAGAAGGGGACAGGGGGGGAGAAGCTTTCTTT. Translated: CASSAEGDRGGEAFF.

The V and J genes are TRBV7-9 and TRBJ1-3; TRBD1 might be the D (6 bases). CDR3 length: 17 amino acids. V gave up 5 bases and J gave up 0 bases, with 17 bases separating them. From germline, CDR1 is SEHNR and CDR2 FQNEAQ (reference sequence). Here the CDR3 reads CASSGYSGASSGNTIYF. The CDR3 coding sequence is TGTGCCAGCAGCGGGTACTCAGGGGCCAGCTCTGGAAACACCATATATTTT.

The V gene is TRBV7-8, the J gene TRBJ2-5, with D perhaps TRBD2 (6 bases). The J call may be in error: the DNA end matches TRBJ2-1 better. In germline, CDR1 is SGHVS, CDR2 FQNEAQ. This CDR3 has 12 amino acids. CDR3 region: CASSTTRNEQFF. The CDR3 bases are TGTGCCAGCAGCACGACTAGAAATGAGCAGTTCTTC.

Only a few counts were recorded for this clonotype. V usage is TRBV9 and J usage is TRBJ2-7; 12 bases fit TRBD2. CDR1 is SGDLS, CDR2 YYNGEE, per germline. The trim removed 3 bases at V and 4 bases at J, leaving 11 bases unmatched. CDR3 length equals 17 residues. DNA of the CDR3: TGTGCCAGCAGCGCTCGACTAGCGGGAGAGGCGGCTTACGAGCAGTACTTC. Protein product: CASSARLAGEAAYEQYF. Full variable domain (outside the CDR3, taken from reference TRBV9 and TRBJ2-7): DSGVTQTPKHLITATGQRVTLRCSPRSGDLSVYWYQQSLDQGLQFLIQYYNGEERAKGNILERFSAQQFPDLHSELNLSSLELGDSALYFCASSARLAGEAAYEQYFGPGTRLTVT.

CDR3 residues: CASSPRGRGLAGRSYEQYF. The CDR3 DNA reads TGTGCCAGCAGTCCAAGGGGTCGGGGACTAGCGGGAAGGTCCTACGAGCAGTACTTC. The chain couples TRBV12-3 or TRBV12-4 to TRBJ2-7; TRBD2 matches at 13 bases. With 5 bases clipped from V and 1 base from J, the junction kept 14 bases outside the gene matches. The CDR3 contains 19 residues.

There are a few counts of this clonotype. This chain joins TRBV27 and TRBJ2-1, with D possibly TRBD2 on 5 matching bases. Germline V gene lookup returns CDR1 MNHEY and CDR2 SMNVEV (reference sequence). The CDR3 runs to 12 residues. V gave up 8 bases and J gave up 10 bases, with 15 bases separating them. The CDR3 DNA is TGTGCCAGCGGATTAGAAGGGAGCGAGCAGTTCTTC. It codes for CASGLEGSEQFF.